This TCR beta chain was found in a study of immune cell composition in non-small cell lung cancer. Normal lung was sampled as far from the tumour as possible, at least 3 cm. This clone occurred a few times. V was pared by 4 bases and J by 4 bases, with 5 bases of the junction left unmatched. CDR3 length equals 15 residues. The V gene's germline CDR1 is SGHNT and CDR2 YYREEE (reference sequence). The data were produced by immunoSEQ multiplex PCR, yet TCRdb's version contains in-frame clones alone and is incomplete. The repertoire holds 15,000 to 20,000 clones, with 77% as singletons. These data were also reused for a study on CD4 T cells in lung cancer.

Sequenced: non-adjacent lung tissue. The source of this sequence is a human donor with non-small cell lung cancer. V gene TRBV5-4 combines with J gene TRBJ1-3; 10 bases line up with TRBD1. CDR3 sequence (DNA): TGTGCCAGCAGCATTGACAGGGGGCTAGGAAACACCATATATTTT. Protein sequence: CASSIDRGLGNTIYF. Complete variable domain (other parts from reference TRBV5-4 and TRBJ1-3): ETGVTQSPTHLIKTRGQQVTLRCSSQSGHNTVSWYQQALGQGPQFIFQYYREEENGRGNFPPRFSGLQFPNYSSELNVNALELDDSALYLCASSIDRGLGNTIYFGEGSWLTVV.